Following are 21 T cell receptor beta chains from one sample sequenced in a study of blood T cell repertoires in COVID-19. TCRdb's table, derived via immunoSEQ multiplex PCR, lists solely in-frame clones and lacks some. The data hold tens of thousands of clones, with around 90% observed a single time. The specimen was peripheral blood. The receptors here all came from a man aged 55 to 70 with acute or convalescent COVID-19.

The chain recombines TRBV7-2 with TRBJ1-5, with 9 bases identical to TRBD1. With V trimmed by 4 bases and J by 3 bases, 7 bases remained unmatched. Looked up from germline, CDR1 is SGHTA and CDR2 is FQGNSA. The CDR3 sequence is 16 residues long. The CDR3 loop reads CASSSPGQGLNQPQHF. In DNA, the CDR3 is TGTGCCAGCAGCTCCCCGGGACAGGGACTCAATCAGCCCCAGCATTTT. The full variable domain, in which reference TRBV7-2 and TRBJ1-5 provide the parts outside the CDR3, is GAGVSQSPSNKVTEKGKDVELRCDPISGHTALYWYRQSLGQGLEFLIYFQGNSAPDKSGLPSDRFSAERTGGSVSTLTIQRTQQEDSAVYLCASSSPGQGLNQPQHFGDGTRLSIL.

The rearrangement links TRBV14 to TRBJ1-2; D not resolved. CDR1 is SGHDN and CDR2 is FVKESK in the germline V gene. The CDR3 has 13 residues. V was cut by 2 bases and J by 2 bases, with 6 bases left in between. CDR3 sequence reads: CASSQLLNYGYTF. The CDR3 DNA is TGTGCCAGCAGCCAACTCCTAAACTATGGCTACACCTTC. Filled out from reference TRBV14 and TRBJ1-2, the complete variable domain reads EAGVTQFPSHSVIEKGQTVTLRCDPISGHDNLYWYRRVMGKEIKFLLHFVKESKQDESGMPNNRFLAERTGGTYSTLKVQPAELEDSGVYFCASSQLLNYGYTFGSGTRLTVV.

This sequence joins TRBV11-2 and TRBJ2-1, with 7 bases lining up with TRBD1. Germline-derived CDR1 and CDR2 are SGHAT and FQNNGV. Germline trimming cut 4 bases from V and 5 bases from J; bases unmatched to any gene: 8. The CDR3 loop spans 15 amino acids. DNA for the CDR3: TGTGCCAGCAGCTACAGGACAGGAGGTAACAATGAGCAGTTCTTC. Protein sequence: CASSYRTGGNNEQFF.

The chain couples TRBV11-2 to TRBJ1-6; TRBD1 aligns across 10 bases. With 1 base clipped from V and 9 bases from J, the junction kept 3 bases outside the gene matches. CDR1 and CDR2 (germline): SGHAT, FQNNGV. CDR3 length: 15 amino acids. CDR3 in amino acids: CASSLGGTGVSPLHF. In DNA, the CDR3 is TGTGCCAGCAGCTTAGGTGGGACAGGGGTTTCACCCCTCCACTTT.

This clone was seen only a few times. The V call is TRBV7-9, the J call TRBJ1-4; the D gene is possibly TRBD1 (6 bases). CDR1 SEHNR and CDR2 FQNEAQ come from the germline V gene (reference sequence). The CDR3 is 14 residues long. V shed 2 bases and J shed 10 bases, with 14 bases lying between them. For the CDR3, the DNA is TGTGCCAGCAGCTTAACAGGGAACGGAGCAAAACTGTTTTTT. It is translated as CASSLTGNGAKLFF.

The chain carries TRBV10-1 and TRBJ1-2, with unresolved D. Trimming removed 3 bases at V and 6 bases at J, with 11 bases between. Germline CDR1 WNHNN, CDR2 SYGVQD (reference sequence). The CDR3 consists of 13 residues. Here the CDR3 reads CASSEGLANGYTF. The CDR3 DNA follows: TGCGCCAGCAGTGAAGGCCTAGCTAATGGCTACACCTTC.

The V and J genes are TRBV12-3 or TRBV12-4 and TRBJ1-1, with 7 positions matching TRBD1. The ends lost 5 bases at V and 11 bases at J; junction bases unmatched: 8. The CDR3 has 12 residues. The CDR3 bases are TGTGCCAGCAGTCCCCGACAGGGTCCCGCTTTCTTT. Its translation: CASSPRQGPAFF.

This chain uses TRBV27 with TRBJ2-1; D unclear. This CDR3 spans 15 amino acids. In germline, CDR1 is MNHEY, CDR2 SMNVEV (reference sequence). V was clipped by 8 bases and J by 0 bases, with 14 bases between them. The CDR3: CASRNSLSSYNEQFF. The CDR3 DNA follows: TGTGCCAGCCGAAACAGCCTGAGCTCCTACAATGAGCAGTTCTTC.

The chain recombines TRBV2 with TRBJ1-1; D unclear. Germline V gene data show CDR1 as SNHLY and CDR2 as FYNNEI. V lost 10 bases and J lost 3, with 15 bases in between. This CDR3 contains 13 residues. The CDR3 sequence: CANHLEWDTEAFF. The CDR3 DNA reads TGTGCCAACCACCTAGAATGGGACACTGAAGCTTTCTTT.

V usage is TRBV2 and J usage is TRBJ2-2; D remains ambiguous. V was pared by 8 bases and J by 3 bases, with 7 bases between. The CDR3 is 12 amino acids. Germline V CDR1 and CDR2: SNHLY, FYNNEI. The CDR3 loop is CASARDTGELFF. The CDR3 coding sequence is TGTGCCAGCGCCCGGGACACCGGGGAGCTGTTTTTT.

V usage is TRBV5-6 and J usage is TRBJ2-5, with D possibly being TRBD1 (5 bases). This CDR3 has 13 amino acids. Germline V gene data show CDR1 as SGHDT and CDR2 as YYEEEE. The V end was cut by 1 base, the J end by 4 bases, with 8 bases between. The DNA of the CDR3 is TGTGCCAGCAGCTTGAGGGGAAGAGAGACCCAGTACTTC. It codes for CASSLRGRETQYF.

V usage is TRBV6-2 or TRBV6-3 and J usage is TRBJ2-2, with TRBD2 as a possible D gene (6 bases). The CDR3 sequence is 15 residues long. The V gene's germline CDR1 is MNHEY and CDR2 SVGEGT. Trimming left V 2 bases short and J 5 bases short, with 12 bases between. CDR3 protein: CASSYGAGRTGELFF. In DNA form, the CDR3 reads TGTGCCAGCAGTTACGGGGCAGGGAGGACCGGGGAGCTGTTTTTT.

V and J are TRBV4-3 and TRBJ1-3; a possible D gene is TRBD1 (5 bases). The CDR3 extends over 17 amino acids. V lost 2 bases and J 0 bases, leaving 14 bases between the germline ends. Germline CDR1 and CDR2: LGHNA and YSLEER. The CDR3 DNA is TGCGCCAGCAGCCAACGGGGGGGGTCCAGCTCTGGAAACACCATATATTTT. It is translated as CASSQRGGSSSGNTIYF.

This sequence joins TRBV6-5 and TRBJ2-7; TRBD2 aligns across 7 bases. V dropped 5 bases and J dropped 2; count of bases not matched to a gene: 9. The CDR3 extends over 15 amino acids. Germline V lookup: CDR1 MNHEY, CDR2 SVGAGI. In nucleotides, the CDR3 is TGTGCCAGCAGTCAGATCGGGGGGACCACCTACGAGCAGTACTTC. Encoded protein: CASSQIGGTTYEQYF.

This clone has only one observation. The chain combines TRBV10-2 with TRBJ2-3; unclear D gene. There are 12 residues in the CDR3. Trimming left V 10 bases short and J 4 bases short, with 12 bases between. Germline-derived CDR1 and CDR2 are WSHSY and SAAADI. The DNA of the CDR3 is TGCGCCACCACCAGATCCCCAGATACGCAGTATTTT. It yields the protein CATTRSPDTQYF.

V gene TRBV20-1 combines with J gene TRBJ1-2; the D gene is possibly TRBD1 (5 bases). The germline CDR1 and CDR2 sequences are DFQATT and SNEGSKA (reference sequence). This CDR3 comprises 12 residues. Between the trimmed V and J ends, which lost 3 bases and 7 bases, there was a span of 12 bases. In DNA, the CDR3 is TGCAGTGCTAGTCAGGGTAAAGGTGGCTACACCTTC. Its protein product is CSASQGKGGYTF.

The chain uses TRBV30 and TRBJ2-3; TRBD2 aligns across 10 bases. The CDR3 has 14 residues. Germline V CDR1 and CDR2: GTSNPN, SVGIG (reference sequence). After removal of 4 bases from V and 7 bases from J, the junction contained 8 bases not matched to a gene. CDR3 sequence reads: CAWNPSGGANTQYF. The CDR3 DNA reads TGTGCCTGGAACCCCAGCGGGGGGGCCAATACGCAGTATTTT. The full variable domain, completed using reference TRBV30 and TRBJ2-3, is SQTIHQWPATLVQPVGSPLSLECTVEGTSNPNLYWYRQAAGRGLQLLFYSVGIGQISSEVPQNLSASRPQDRQFILSSKKLLLSDSGFYLCAWNPSGGANTQYFGPGTRLTVL.

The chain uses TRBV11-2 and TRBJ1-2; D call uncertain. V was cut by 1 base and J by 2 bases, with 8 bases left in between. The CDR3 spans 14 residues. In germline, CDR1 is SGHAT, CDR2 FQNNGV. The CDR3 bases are TGTGCCAGCAGCTTAGTCATGAGCAACTATGGCTACACCTTC. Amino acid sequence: CASSLVMSNYGYTF.

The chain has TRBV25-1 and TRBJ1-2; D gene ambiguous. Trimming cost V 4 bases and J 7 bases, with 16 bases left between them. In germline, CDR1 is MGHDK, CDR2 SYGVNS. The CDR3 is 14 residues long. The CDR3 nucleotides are TGTGCCAGCAGTGCCCCCGGGAGCCTGTCTGGCTACACCTTC. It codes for CASSAPGSLSGYTF.

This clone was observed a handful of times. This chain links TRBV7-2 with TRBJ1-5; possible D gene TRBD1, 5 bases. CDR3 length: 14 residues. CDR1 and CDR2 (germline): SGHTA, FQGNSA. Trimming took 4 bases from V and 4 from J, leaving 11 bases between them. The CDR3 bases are TGTGCCAGCAGCTCGGCGGGGGATAATCAGCCCCAGCATTTT. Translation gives CASSSAGDNQPQHF. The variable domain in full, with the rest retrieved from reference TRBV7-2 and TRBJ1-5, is GAGVSQSPSNKVTEKGKDVELRCDPISGHTALYWYRQSLGQGLEFLIYFQGNSAPDKSGLPSDRFSAERTGGSVSTLTIQRTQQEDSAVYLCASSSAGDNQPQHFGDGTRLSIL.

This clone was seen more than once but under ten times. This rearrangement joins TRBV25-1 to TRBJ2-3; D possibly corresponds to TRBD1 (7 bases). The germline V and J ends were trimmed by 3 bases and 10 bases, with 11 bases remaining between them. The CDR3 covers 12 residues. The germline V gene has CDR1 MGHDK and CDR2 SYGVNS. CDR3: CASSEAGGPQYF. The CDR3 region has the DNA TGTGCCAGCAGTGAGGCAGGGGGGCCGCAGTATTTT.